The 9 T cell receptor beta chains below were found in one sample sequenced in a study of CXCR3-negative and CXCR3-positive naive CD8 T cells. Through 5' RACE with UMI labels, the TRB cDNA libraries were prepared. Using the 5' RACE reads, TCRdb records one entry per CDR3 protein without DNA. This sample's clone table lists about 40,000 distinct CDR3 sequences. Sequences were obtained from memory CD8+ T cells from blood. These receptors were obtained from a human donor in good health. Some clones in this sample may be carry-over from other donors' samples.

This sequence joins TRBV5-6 and TRBJ1-5; TCRdb outputs TRBD1, but without DNA this stays unchecked. The length of the CDR3 is 17 residues. Germline V gene sequence: CDR1 SGHDT, CDR2 YYEEEE. CDR3 protein: CASSPWDRGQTDQPQHF.

The CDR3 spells CSAISGTDNEQFF. This chain connects TRBV20-1 to TRBJ2-1; without DNA, the TCRdb call of TRBD2 cannot be checked. Per the germline V gene, CDR1 is DFQATT and CDR2 is SNEGSKA (reference sequence). The length of the CDR3 is 13 residues.

The rearrangement links TRBV2 to TRBJ1-1. Germline V lookup: CDR1 SNHLY, CDR2 FYNNEI. The CDR3 is 16 amino acids. The CDR3 loop reads CASIVGTAGAYTEAFF.

V gene TRBV9 combines with J gene TRBJ2-1; the D gene TCRdb calls, TRBD1, cannot be checked with no DNA. This CDR3 comprises 12 residues. Germline CDR1 and CDR2: SGDLS and YYNGEE. The CDR3 here is CASSGGVPEQFF. Full variable domain (remainder filled in from reference TRBV9 and TRBJ2-1): DSGVTQTPKHLITATGQRVTLRCSPRSGDLSVYWYQQSLDQGLQFLIQYYNGEERAKGNILERFSAQQFPDLHSELNLSSLELGDSALYFCASSGGVPEQFFGPGTRLTVL.

The chain links TRBV20-1 to TRBJ1-6; TCRdb names TRBD1, which stays unverified in the absence of DNA. The CDR3 has 16 amino acids. CDR1 DFQATT and CDR2 SNEGSKA come from the germline V gene (reference sequence). The CDR3 protein is CSARDLRTGDNSPLHF.

The chain links TRBV28 to TRBJ2-1; checking the TCRdb D call of TRBD1 is not possible without DNA. The CDR3 spans 12 residues. Germline V gives CDR1 MDHEN, CDR2 SYDVKM. CDR3 loop: CASSFRGGEQFF.

The rearrangement joins TRBV3-1 to TRBJ2-1; TCRdb's D call, TRBD1, is unchecked because there is no DNA. This CDR3 spans 15 amino acids. Looked up from germline, CDR1 is LGHDT and CDR2 is YNNKEL (reference sequence). CDR3 region: CASSQDRGHFNEQFF.

The V call is TRBV2, the J call TRBJ2-7; lacking DNA, the TRBD1 call made by TCRdb goes unchecked. The CDR3 totals 15 residues. The germline gives CDR1 SNHLY, CDR2 FYNNEI. CDR3 protein: CASREVGERRYEQYF.

The V and J genes are TRBV4-3 and TRBJ2-1. This CDR3 has 16 residues. The germline CDR1 and CDR2 sequences are LGHNA and YSLEER. CDR3 residues: CASSQDVSGSYNEQFF.